This T cell receptor (beta chain) was sequenced during a study of cytomegalovirus exposure and HLA in healthy donors. General study points: TRBV6-2, TRBV6-3 and some other V segments were unresolvable in 87-base-pair reads. Evidence from a later analysis indicated that most CMV-associated TCR beta chains looked HLA-restricted.

Researchers ran the PCR with 60 Vbeta and 13 Jbeta primers. Assay: immunoSEQ multiplex PCR; the TCRdb copy retains only in-frame clones and omits some. This sample carries about 180,000 clones, more than 60% of them seen once, and the ten largest clones take 1.2% to 1.5%. As regards this clone: Its antigen remains unidentified.

CDR3 length equals 13 residues. The germline CDR1 and CDR2 sequences are GTSNPN and SVGIG (reference sequence). With 3 bases clipped from V and 7 bases from J, the junction kept 3 bases outside the gene matches. This chain links TRBV30 with TRBJ1-5, with 10 bases identical to TRBD1. Sequencing input: PBMCs. The receptor was derived from a woman in her twenties or thirties in good health and CMV-seropositive. CDR3 nucleotide sequence: TGTGCCTGGAGCACGGACAGGGGGCAGCCCCAGCATTTT. Its protein is CAWSTDRGQPQHF.